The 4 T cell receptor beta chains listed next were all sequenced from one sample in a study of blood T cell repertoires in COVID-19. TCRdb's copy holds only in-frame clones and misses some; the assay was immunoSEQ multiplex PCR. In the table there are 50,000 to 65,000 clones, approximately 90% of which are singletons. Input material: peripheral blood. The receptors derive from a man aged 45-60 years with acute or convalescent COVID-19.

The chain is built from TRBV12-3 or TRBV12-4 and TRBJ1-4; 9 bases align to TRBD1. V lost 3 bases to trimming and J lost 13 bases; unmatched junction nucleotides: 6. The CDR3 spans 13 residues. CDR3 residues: CASSFGTGSLLFF. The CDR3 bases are TGTGCCAGCAGTTTTGGGACAGGGAGTCTACTGTTTTTT.

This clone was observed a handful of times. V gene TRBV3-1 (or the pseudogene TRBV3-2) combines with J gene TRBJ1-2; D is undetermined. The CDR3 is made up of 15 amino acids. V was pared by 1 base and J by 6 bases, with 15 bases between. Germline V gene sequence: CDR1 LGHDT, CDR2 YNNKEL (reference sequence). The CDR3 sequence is CASSQGGSYGDGYTF. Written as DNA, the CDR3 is TGTGCCAGCAGCCAAGGCGGGAGCTACGGAGATGGCTACACCTTC.

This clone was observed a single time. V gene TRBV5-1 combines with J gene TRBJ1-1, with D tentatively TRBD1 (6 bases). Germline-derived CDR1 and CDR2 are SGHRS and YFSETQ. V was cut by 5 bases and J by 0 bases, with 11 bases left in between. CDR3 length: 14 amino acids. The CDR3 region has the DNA TGCGCCAGCAGATACAGGGTCATGAACACTGAAGCTTTCTTT. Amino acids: CASRYRVMNTEAFF.

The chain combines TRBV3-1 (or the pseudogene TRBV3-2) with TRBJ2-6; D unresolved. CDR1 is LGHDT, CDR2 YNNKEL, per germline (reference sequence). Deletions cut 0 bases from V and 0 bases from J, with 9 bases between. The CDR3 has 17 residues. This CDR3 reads CASSQDYVSSGANVLTF. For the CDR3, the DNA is TGTGCCAGCAGCCAAGATTACGTCAGCTCTGGGGCCAACGTCCTGACTTTC.